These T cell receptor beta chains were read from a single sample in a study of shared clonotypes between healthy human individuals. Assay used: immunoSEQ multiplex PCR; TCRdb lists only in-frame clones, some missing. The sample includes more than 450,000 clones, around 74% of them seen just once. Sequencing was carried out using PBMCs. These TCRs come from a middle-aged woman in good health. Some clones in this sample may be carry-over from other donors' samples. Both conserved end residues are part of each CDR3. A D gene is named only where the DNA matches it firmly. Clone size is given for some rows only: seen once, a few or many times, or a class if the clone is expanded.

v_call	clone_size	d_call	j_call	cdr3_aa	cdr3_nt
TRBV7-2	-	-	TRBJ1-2	CASSLAGRTTHGYTF	TGTGCCAGCAGCTTAGCCGGACGGACTACCCATGGCTACACCTTC
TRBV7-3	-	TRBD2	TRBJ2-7	CASSLTGTSGLIEQYF	TGTGCCAGCAGCTTAACCGGGACTAGCGGATTAATTGAGCAGTACTTC
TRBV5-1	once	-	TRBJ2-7	CASTNPTSSSYEQYF	TGCGCCAGCACCAACCCAACCTCGAGCTCCTACGAGCAGTACTTC
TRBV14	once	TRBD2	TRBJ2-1	CASSQGLAGGNEQFF	TGTGCCAGCAGCCAAGGACTAGCGGGAGGGAATGAGCAGTTCTTC
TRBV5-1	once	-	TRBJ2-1	CASSPGLSYNEQFF	TGCGCCAGCAGCCCGGGCCTCTCCTACAATGAGCAGTTCTTC
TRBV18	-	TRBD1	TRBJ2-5	CASSPPGQEETQYF	TGTGCCAGCTCACCTCCGGGACAGGAAGAGACCCAGTACTTC
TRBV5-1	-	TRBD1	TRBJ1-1	CASSWNQGGTEAFF	TGCGCCAGCAGCTGGAACCAGGGGGGCACTGAAGCTTTCTTT
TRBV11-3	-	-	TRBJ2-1	CASSLEGAGVNEQFF	TGTGCCAGCAGCTTAGAGGGGGCAGGGGTGAATGAGCAGTTCTTC
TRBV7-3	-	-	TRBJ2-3	CASSPIGPRDTQYF	TGTGCCAGCAGCCCGATAGGTCCGAGAGATACGCAGTATTTT
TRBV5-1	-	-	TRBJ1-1	CASSLLPGPKNTEAFF	TGCGCCAGCAGCTTGCTACCCGGTCCGAAGAACACTGAAGCTTTCTTT
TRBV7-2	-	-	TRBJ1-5	CASSIVSNQPQHF	TGTGCCAGCAGTATAGTGAGCAATCAGCCCCAGCATTTT
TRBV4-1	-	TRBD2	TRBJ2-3	CASSGLAGAADHLNF	TGCGCCAGCAGCGGACTAGCGGGAGCTGCAGATCACCTAAATTTT
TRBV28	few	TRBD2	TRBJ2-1	CASSSQREGLGSGQFF	TGTGCCAGCAGTTCCCAGCGGGAGGGCCTTGGTTCGGGGCAGTTCTTC